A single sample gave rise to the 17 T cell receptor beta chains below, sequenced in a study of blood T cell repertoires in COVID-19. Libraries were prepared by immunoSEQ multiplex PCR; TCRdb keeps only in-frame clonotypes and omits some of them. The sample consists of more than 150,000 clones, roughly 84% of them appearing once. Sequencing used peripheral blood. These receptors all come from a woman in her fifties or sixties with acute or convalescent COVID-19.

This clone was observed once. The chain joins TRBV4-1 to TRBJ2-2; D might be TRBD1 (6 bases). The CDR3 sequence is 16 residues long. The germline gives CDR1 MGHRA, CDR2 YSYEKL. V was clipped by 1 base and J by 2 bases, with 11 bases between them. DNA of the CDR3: TGCGCCAGCAGCCAAGCACCGGGACACAACACCGGGGAGCTGTTTTTT. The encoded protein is CASSQAPGHNTGELFF.

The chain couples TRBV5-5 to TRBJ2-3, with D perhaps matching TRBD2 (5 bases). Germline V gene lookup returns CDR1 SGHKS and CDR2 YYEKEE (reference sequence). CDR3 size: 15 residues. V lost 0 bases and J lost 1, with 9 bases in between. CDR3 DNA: TGTGCCAGCAGCTTGGATATGAGGGGCACAGATACGCAGTATTTT. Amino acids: CASSLDMRGTDTQYF.

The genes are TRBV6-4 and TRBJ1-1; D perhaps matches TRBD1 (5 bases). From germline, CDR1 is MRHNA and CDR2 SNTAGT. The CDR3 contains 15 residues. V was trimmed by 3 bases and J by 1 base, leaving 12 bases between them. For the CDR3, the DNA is TGTGCCAGCAGTGATTCCTTCGACAGGAACACTGAAGCTTTCTTT. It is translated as CASSDSFDRNTEAFF.

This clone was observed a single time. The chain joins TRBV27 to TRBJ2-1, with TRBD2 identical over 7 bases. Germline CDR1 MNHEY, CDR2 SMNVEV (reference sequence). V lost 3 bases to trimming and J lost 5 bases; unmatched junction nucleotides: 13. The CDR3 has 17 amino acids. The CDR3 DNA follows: TGTGCCAGCAGTTTCACGCCCGTAGCTAGCGGTGACAATGAGCAGTTCTTC. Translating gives CASSFTPVASGDNEQFF.

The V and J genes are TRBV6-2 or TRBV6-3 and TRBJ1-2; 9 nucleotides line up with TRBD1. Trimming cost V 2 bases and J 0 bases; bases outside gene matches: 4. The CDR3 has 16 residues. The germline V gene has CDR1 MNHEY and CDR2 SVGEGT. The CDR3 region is CASSYPGTGPNYGYTF. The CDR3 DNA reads TGTGCCAGCAGTTACCCCGGGACAGGGCCTAACTATGGCTACACCTTC.

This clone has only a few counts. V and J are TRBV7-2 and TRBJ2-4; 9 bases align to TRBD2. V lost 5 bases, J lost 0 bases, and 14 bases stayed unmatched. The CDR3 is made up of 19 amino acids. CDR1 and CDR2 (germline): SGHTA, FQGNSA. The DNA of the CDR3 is TGTGCCAGCAGCATGTCTAGCGGGGATATTCTTGTAGCCAAAAACATTCAGTACTTC. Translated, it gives CASSMSSGDILVAKNIQYF. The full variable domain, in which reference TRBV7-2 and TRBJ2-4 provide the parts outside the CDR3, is GAGVSQSPSNKVTEKGKDVELRCDPISGHTALYWYRQSLGQGLEFLIYFQGNSAPDKSGLPSDRFSAERTGGSVSTLTIQRTQQEDSAVYLCASSMSSGDILVAKNIQYFGAGTRLSVL.

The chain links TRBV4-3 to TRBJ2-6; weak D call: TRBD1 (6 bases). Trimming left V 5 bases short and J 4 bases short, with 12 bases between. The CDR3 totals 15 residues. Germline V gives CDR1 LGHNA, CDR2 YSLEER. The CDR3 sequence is CASSFTGTGANVLTF. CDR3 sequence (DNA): TGCGCCAGCAGCTTTACAGGGACCGGGGCCAACGTCCTGACTTTC.

Here the CDR3 reads CASTYPDKYEQYF. For the CDR3, the DNA is TGCGCCAGCACCTACCCAGACAAGTACGAGCAGTACTTC. This rearrangement joins TRBV10-1 to TRBJ2-7; D uncertain. The CDR3 runs 13 residues. CDR1 is WNHNN, CDR2 SYGVQD, per germline (reference sequence). The germline V and J ends were trimmed by 7 bases and 4 bases, with 14 bases remaining between them.

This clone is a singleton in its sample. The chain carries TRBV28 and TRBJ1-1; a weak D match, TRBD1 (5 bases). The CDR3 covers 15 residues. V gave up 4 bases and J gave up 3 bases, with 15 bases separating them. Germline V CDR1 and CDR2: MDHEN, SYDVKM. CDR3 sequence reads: CASSSPFQGDTEAFF. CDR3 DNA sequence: TGTGCCAGCAGTTCCCCGTTCCAAGGGGACACTGAAGCTTTCTTT.

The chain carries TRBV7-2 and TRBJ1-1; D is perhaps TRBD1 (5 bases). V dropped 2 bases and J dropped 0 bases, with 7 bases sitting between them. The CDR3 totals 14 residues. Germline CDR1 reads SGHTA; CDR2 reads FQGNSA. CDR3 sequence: CASSLRQLNTEAFF. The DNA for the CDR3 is TGTGCCAGCAGCTTAAGACAGTTGAACACTGAAGCTTTCTTT.

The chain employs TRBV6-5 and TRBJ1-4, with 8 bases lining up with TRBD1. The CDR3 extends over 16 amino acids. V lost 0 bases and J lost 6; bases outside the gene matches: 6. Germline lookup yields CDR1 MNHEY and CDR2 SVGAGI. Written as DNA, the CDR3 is TGTGCCAGCAGTTACTCGTGGACAGGGTCGTATGAAAAACTGTTTTTT. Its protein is CASSYSWTGSYEKLFF.

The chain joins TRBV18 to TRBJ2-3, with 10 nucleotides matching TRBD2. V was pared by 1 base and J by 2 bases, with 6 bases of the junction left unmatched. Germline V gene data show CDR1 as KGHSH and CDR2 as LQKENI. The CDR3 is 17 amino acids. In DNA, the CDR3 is TGTGCCAGCTCACCACTCCCTAGCGGGGGCCCCACAGATACGCAGTATTTT. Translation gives CASSPLPSGGPTDTQYF.

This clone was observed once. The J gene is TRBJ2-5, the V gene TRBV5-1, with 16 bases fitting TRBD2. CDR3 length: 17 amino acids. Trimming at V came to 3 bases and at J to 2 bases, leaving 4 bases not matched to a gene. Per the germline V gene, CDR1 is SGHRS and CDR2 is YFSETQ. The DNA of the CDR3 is TGCGCCAGCAGCTGGCCGGGACTAGCGGGGGGGCAAGAGACCCAGTACTTC. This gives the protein CASSWPGLAGGQETQYF. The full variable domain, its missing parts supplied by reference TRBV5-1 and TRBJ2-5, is KAGVTQTPRYLIKTRGQQVTLSCSPISGHRSVSWYQQTPGQGLQFLFEYFSETQRNKGNFPGRFSGRQFSNSRSEMNVSTLELGDSALYLCASSWPGLAGGQETQYFGPGTRLLVL.

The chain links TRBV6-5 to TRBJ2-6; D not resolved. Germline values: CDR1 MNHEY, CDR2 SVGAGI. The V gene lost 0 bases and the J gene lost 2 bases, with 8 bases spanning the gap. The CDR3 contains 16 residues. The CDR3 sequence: CASSYSFGAGANVLTF. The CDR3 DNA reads TGTGCCAGCAGTTACTCCTTCGGAGCTGGGGCCAACGTCCTGACTTTC.

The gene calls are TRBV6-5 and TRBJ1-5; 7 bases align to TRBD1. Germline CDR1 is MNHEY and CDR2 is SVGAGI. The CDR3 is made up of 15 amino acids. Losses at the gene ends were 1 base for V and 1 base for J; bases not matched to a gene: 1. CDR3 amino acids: CASSYFRGSNQPQHF. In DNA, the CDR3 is TGTGCCAGCAGTTACTTCAGGGGGAGCAATCAGCCCCAGCATTTT.

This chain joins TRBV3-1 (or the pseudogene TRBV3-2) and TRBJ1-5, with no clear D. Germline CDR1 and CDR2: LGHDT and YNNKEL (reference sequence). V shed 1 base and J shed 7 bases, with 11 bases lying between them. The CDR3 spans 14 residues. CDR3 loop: CASSQALEIQPQHF. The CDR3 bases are TGTGCCAGCAGCCAAGCGTTAGAGATACAGCCCCAGCATTTT.

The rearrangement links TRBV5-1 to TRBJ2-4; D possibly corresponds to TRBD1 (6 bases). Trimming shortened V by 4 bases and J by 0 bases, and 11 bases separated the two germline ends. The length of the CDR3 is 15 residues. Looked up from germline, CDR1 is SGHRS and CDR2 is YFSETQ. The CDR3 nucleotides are TGCGCCAGCAGCCAGACAGGACTAGCCAAAAACATTCAGTACTTC. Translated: CASSQTGLAKNIQYF. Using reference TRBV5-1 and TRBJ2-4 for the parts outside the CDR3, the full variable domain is KAGVTQTPRYLIKTRGQQVTLSCSPISGHRSVSWYQQTPGQGLQFLFEYFSETQRNKGNFPGRFSGRQFSNSRSEMNVSTLELGDSALYLCASSQTGLAKNIQYFGAGTRLSVL.